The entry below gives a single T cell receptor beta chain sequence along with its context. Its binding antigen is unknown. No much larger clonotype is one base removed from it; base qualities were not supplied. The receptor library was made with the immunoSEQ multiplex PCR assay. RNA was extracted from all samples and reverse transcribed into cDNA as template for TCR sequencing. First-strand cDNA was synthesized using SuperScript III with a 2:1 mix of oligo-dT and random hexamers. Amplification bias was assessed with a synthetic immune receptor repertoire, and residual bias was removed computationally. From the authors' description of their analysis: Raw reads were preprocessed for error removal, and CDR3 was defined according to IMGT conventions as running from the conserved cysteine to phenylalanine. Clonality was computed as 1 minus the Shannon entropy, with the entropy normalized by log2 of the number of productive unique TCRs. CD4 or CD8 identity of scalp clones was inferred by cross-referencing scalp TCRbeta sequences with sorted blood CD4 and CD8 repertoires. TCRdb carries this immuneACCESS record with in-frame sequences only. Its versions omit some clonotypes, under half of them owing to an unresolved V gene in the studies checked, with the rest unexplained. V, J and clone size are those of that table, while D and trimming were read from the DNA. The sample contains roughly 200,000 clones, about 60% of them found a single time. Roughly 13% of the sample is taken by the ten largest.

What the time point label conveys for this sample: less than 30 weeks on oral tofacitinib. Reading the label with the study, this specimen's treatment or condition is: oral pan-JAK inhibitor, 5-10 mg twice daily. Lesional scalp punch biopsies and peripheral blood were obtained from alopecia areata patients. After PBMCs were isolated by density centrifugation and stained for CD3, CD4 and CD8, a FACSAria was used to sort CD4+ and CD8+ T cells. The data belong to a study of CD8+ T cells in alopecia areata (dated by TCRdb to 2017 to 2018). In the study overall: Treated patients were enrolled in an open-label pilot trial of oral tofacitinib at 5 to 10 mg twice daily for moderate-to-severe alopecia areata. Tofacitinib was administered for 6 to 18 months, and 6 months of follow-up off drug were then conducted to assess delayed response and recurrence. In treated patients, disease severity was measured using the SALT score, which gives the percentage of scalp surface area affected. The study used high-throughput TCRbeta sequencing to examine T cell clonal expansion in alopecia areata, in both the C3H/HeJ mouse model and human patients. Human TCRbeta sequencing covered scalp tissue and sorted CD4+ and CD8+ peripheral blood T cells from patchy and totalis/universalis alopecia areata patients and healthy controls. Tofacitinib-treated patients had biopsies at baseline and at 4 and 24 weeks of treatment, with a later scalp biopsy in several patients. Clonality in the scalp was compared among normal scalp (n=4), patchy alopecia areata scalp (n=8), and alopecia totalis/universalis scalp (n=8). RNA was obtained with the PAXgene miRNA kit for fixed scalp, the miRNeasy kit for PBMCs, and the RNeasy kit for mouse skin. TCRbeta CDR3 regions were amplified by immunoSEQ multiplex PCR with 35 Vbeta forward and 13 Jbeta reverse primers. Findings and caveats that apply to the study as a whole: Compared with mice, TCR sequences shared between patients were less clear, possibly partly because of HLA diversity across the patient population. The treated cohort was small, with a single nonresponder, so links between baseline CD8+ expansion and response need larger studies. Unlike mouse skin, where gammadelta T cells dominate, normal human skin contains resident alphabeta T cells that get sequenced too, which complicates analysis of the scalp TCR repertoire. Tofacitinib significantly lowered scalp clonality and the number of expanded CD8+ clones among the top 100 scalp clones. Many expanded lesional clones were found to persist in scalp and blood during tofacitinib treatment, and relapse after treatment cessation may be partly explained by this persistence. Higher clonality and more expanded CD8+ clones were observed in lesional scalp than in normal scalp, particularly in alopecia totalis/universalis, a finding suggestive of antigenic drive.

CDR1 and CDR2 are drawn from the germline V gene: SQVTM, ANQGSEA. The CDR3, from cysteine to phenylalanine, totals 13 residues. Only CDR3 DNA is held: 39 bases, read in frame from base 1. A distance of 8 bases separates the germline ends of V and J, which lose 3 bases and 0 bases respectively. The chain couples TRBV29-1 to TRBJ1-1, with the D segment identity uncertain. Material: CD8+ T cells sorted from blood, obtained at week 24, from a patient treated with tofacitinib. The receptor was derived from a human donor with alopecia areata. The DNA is TGCAGCGTTGACAGCGGATTGAACACTGAAGCTTTCTTT. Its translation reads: CSVDSGLNTEAFF.